The 3 T cell receptor beta chains reported below all come from one sample, sequenced in a study of siplizumab effects on memory and regulatory T cells. Profiled with immunoSEQ multiplex PCR; TCRdb holds only in-frame clones, not every one. The table has about 100,000 clones, about 90% seen once. Sequenced: Tregs sorted from blood. Source of these receptors: a human donor in good health.

The rearrangement links TRBV2 to TRBJ1-4; 8 bases are shared with TRBD1. The V gene's germline CDR1 is SNHLY and CDR2 FYNNEI. The CDR3 covers 15 residues. J lost 6 bases, V lost 6 bases, and 9 bases had no gene match. CDR3 protein: CASRAPRTGHEKLFF. The CDR3 DNA is TGTGCCAGCAGAGCCCCCAGGACAGGGCATGAAAAACTGTTTTTT.

The V and J genes are TRBV2 and TRBJ2-2; 8 bases are a match to TRBD1. The V gene end was trimmed by 3 bases and the J gene end by 1 base; junction bases not matched to a gene: 4. The CDR3 totals 16 residues. Germline V gene data show CDR1 as SNHLY and CDR2 as FYNNEI. The CDR3 DNA is TGTGCCAGCAGTGACCTAACAGGGGGGAACACCGGGGAGCTGTTTTTT. Its protein is CASSDLTGGNTGELFF.

The rearrangement joins TRBV10-3 to TRBJ2-3; 8 nucleotides match TRBD1. V shed 10 bases, J shed 6 bases, and the junction held 12 bases outside the gene matches. The CDR3 contains 14 residues. Looked up from germline, CDR1 is ENHRY and CDR2 is SYGVKD. The CDR3 DNA reads as TGTGCCACCCGACCCGGACAGGGCGGGGATACGCAGTATTTT. Translation gives CATRPGQGGDTQYF.